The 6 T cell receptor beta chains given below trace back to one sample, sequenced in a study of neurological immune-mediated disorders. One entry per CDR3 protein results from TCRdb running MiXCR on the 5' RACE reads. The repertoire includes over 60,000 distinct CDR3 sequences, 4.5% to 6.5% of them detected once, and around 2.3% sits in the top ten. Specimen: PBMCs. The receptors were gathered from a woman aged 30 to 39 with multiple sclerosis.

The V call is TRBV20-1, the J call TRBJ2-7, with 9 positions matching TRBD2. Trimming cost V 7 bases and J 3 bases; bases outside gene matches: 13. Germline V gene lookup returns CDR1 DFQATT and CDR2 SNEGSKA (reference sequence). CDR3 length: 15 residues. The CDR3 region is CSGLYLAGNYYEQYF. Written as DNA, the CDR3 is TGCAGTGGTCTTTATCTAGCGGGGAACTACTACGAGCAGTACTTC.

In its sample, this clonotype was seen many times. CDR3: CASSVEGYEQYV. The DNA for the CDR3 is TGTGCCAGCAGTGTTGAGGGTTACGAGCAGTACGTC. V is TRBV2 and J is TRBJ2-7; perhaps TRBD2 as D (5 bases). With 4 bases removed from V and 4 bases from J, the gap between germline ends came to 8 bases. Germline V gene lookup returns CDR1 SNHLY and CDR2 FYNNEI. The CDR3 loop spans 12 amino acids.

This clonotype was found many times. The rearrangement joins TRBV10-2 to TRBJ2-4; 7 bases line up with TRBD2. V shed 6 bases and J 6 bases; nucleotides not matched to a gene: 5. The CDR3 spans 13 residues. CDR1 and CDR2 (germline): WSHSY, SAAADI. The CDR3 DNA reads TGCGCCAGCAGCGATGGACTAGGAAACATTCAGTACTTC. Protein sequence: CASSDGLGNIQYF.

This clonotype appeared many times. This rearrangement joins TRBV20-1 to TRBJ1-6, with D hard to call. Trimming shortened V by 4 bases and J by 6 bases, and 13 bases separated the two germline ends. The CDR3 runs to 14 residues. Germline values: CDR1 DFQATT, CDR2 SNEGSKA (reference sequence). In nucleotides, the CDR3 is TGCAGTGCTATAAATGACGGATTTAATTCACCCCTCCACTTT. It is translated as CSAINDGFNSPLHF.

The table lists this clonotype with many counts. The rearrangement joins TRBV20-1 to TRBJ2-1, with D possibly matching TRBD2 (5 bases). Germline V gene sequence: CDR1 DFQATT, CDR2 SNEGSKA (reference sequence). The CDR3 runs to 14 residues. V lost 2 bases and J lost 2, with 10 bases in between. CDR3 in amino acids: CSARSWRAYNEQFF. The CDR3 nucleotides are TGCAGTGCTAGATCTTGGCGGGCCTACAATGAGCAGTTCTTC.

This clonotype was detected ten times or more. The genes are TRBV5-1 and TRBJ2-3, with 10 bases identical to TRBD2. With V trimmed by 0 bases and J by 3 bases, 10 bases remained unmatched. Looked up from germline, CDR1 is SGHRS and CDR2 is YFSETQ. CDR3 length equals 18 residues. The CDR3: CASSLALAGVFVTDTQYF. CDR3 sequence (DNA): TGCGCCAGCAGCTTGGCTCTAGCGGGAGTCTTTGTGACAGATACGCAGTATTTT. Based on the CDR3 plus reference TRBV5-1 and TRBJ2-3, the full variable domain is KAGVTQTPRYLIKTRGQQVTLSCSPISGHRSVSWYQQTPGQGLQFLFEYFSETQRNKGNFPGRFSGRQFSNSRSEMNVSTLELGDSALYLCASSLALAGVFVTDTQYFGPGTRLTVL.